This T cell receptor beta chain was profiled in a study of T cell changes during pregnancy in multiple sclerosis. This clone was counted a single time. The method was immunoSEQ multiplex PCR; TCRdb's version includes in-frame clones alone and lacks a portion of them. The data show roughly 80,000 clones, around 90% seen once. The V end was cut by 7 bases, the J end by 4 bases, with 13 bases between. CDR1 is MNHEY and CDR2 is SVGAGI in the germline V gene. The CDR3 runs 14 residues. The sample consisted of peripheral blood, taken before pregnancy. This clonotype was obtained from a female donor with multiple sclerosis, enrolled in a pregnancy study. This chain connects TRBV6-5 to TRBJ2-2; D not resolved. The CDR3 coding sequence is TGTGCCAGCACTCTATTAGGCGGCACCGGGGAGCTGTTTTTT. Translation: CASTLLGGTGELFF.